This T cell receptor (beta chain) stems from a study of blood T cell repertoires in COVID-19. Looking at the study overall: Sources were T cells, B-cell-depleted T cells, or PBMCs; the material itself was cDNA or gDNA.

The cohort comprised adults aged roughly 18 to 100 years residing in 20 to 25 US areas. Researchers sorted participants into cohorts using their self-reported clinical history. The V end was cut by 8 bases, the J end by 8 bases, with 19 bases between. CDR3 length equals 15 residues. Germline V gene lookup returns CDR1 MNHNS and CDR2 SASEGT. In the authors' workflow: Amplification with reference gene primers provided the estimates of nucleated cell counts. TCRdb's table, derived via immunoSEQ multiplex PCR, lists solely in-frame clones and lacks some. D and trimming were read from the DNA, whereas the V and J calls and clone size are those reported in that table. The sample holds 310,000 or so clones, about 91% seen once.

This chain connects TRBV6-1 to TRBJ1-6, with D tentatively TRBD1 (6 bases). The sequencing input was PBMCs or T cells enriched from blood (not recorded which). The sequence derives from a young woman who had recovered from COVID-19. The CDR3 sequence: CASRSNLEGDSPLHF. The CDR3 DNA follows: TGTGCCAGCCGCTCAAATCTAGAGGGGGATTCACCCCTCCACTTT.